These 17 T cell receptor beta chains share one sample of origin, sequenced in a study of CD8+ T cells in alopecia areata. The authors extracted RNA and reverse transcribed it into cDNA as the sequencing template. Sequencing used immunoSEQ multiplex PCR; TCRdb keeps in-frame clones, though not all of them. The sample shows 95,000 to 120,000 clones, approximately 50% of them seen only once. Sequenced sample: NKG2D-low CD8+ T cells sorted from blood. The receptors come from a human donor with alopecia areata.

In its sample, this clone was seen once. The chain has TRBV27 and TRBJ2-3; D possibly corresponds to TRBD2 (6 bases). Germline CDR1 and CDR2: MNHEY and SMNVEV (reference sequence). V lost 5 bases and J lost 2, with 20 bases in between. This CDR3 is 17 amino acids long. Written as DNA, the CDR3 is TGTGCCAGCAGTCGCCCCGGGGAAGCGGGTTACACAGATACGCAGTATTTT. Encoded protein: CASSRPGEAGYTDTQYF.

With respect to this clone: A read error may produce the germline difference seen at one junction end. This chain joins TRBV7-7 and TRBJ2-1; D unclear. The CDR3 runs 14 residues. The V gene's germline CDR1 is SSHAT and CDR2 FNYEAQ (reference sequence). CDR3 DNA: TGTGCTAGCAGCTTATCTGTGGGCCAGCGTGAGCAGTTCTTC. Its protein product is CASSLSVGQREQFF.

The V call is TRBV13, the J call TRBJ2-7; D is unresolved. V was pared by 5 bases and J by 1 base, with 12 bases between. CDR3 length equals 14 residues. Germline CDR1 is PRHDT and CDR2 is FYEKMQ (reference sequence). CDR3 sequence: CASSTVIPSYEQYF. CDR3 DNA sequence: TGTGCCAGCAGCACCGTGATTCCTTCCTACGAGCAGTACTTC.

The chain joins TRBV18 to TRBJ2-3, with TRBD2 as a possible D gene (6 bases). Trimming took off 6 bases at V and 2 bases at J, with 12 bases between the two ends. The CDR3 contains 14 residues. Germline lookup yields CDR1 KGHSH and CDR2 LQKENI. This CDR3 reads CASSAGRSTDTQYF. The CDR3, as DNA: TGTGCCAGCTCGGCGGGGAGGTCCACAGATACGCAGTATTTT.

This chain uses TRBV2 with TRBJ2-7, with D possibly being TRBD1 or TRBD2 (5 bases each). The ends were cut back, 5 bases at V and 2 bases at J, with 13 bases in the middle. Germline CDR1 and CDR2: SNHLY and FYNNEI. This CDR3 contains 14 residues. The CDR3 is CASSYSGPTYEQYF. Here the CDR3 DNA reads TGTGCCAGCAGTTACTCGGGGCCGACCTACGAGCAGTACTTC.

The chain combines TRBV28 with TRBJ2-7, with TRBD1 matching 10 bases. V gave up 4 bases and J gave up 4 bases; unmatched junction bases: 1. Germline V lookup: CDR1 MDHEN, CDR2 SYDVKM. The CDR3 extends over 13 amino acids. In DNA, the CDR3 is TGTGCCAGCAGTTGGGGACAGGGGTACGAGCAGTACTTC. Translated, it gives CASSWGQGYEQYF.

This clone was found once. V is TRBV7-9 and J is TRBJ1-5, with D possibly TRBD1 on 5 matching bases. The CDR3 is 14 amino acids. The germline gives CDR1 SEHNR, CDR2 FQNEAQ (reference sequence). V lost 0 bases and J 3 bases, leaving 6 bases between the germline ends. CDR3 sequence reads: CASSLAGDNQPQHF. As DNA, the CDR3 is TGTGCCAGCAGCTTAGCAGGGGACAATCAGCCCCAGCATTTT.

V and J are TRBV27 and TRBJ1-1; D gene ambiguous. Trimming cost V 5 bases and J 8 bases, with 9 bases left between them. CDR1 and CDR2 (germline): MNHEY, SMNVEV (reference sequence). This CDR3 region has 11 residues. The CDR3, as DNA: TGTGCCAGCAGTCGATCTGGGGAAGCTTTCTTT. Its translation: CASSRSGEAFF.

This chain joins TRBV4-1 and TRBJ2-3, with 8 nucleotides matching TRBD2. With V trimmed by 0 bases and J by 5 bases, 16 bases remained unmatched. The CDR3 contains 19 residues. Germline CDR1 is MGHRA and CDR2 is YSYEKL. The CDR3 DNA follows: TGCGCCAGCAGCCAAGACCTGGGGCTAACTAGCGGAGGGGGAGATACGCAGTATTTT. Translating gives CASSQDLGLTSGGGDTQYF.

For this clone: Its ends do not fully match the called genes, so a read error is possible. The rearrangement joins TRBV6-1 to TRBJ1-5; weak D call: TRBD1 (5 bases). The CDR3 spans 15 residues. CDR1 is MNHNS and CDR2 is SASEGT in the germline V gene. CDR3 residues: CASREGTGRNQPQHF. The CDR3 region has the DNA TGTGCCAGCAGAGAAGGGACGGGAAGGAATCAGCCCCAGCATTTT.

The rearrangement links TRBV6-6 to TRBJ1-5; TRBD1 agrees at 9 bases. Germline CDR1 reads MNHNY; CDR2 reads SVGAGI (reference sequence). The ends lost 7 bases at V and 5 bases at J; junction bases unmatched: 12. This CDR3 region has 16 residues. The CDR3 nucleotides are TGTGCCAGCATCAAATACGGGACAGGGAGGGATCAGCCCCAGCATTTT. Translated: CASIKYGTGRDQPQHF.

V and J are TRBV5-6 and TRBJ2-5; 7 nucleotides align to TRBD1. V trimming: 4 bases; J trimming: 3 bases; junction bases outside the gene matches: 15. The V gene's germline CDR1 is SGHDT and CDR2 YYEEEE. The CDR3 has 17 amino acids. The CDR3 DNA reads TGTGCCAGCAGCGTTGGTGGTTTCTTGGGGACAGAAGAGACCCAGTACTTC. Translating gives CASSVGGFLGTEETQYF.

The chain joins TRBV7-8 to TRBJ2-1; D perhaps matches TRBD2 (5 bases). CDR1 is SGHVS, CDR2 FQNEAQ, per germline. V lost 2 bases to trimming and J lost 9 bases, with 8 bases between them. The CDR3 length is 12 residues. CDR3 region: CASSLTGGEQFF. The CDR3 region has the DNA TGTGCCAGCAGCTTAACCGGAGGTGAGCAGTTCTTC. Based on the CDR3 plus reference TRBV7-8 and TRBJ2-1, the full variable domain is GAGVSQSPRYKVAKRGQDVALRCDPISGHVSLFWYQQALGQGPEFLTYFQNEAQLDKSGLPSDRFFAERPEGSVSTLKIQRTQQEDSAVYLCASSLTGGEQFFGPGTRLTVL.

The rearrangement joins TRBV2 to TRBJ2-7; 9 nucleotides match TRBD1. The CDR3 length is 14 residues. Losses at the gene ends were 1 base for V and 6 bases for J; bases not matched to a gene: 4. Germline lookup yields CDR1 SNHLY and CDR2 FYNNEI. The CDR3 loop reads CASSEVYRGLEQYF. Here the CDR3 DNA reads TGTGCCAGCAGTGAAGTCTACAGGGGGCTCGAGCAGTACTTC.

V gene TRBV29-1 combines with J gene TRBJ1-4; the match to TRBD1 covers 7 bases. Trimming took 6 bases from V and 6 from J; bases not matched to a gene: 4. CDR1 is SQVTM and CDR2 is ANQGSEA in the germline V gene. This CDR3 spans 12 amino acids. CDR3 DNA: TGCAGCGTCTACCAGGGGGATGAAAAACTGTTTTTT. It translates to CSVYQGDEKLFF.

V and J are TRBV5-6 and TRBJ2-7, with unresolved D. The CDR3 has 15 residues. Trimming pared 0 bases from V and 0 bases from J, leaving 10 bases between. CDR1 is SGHDT and CDR2 is YYEEEE in the germline V gene. DNA of the CDR3: TGTGCCAGCAGCTTGGGGCCGCTGAGCTCCTACGAGCAGTACTTC. It encodes CASSLGPLSSYEQYF.

Concerning this clone itself: A read error may produce the germline difference seen at one junction end. The chain links TRBV7-7 to TRBJ2-5, with D unclear. The CDR3 sequence is 13 residues long. Germline lookup yields CDR1 SSHAT and CDR2 FNYEAQ (reference sequence). In DNA form, the CDR3 reads TGTGCTAGCAGCGATGAGCGCCGTGGGACCCAGTACTTC. The encoded protein is CASSDERRGTQYF.